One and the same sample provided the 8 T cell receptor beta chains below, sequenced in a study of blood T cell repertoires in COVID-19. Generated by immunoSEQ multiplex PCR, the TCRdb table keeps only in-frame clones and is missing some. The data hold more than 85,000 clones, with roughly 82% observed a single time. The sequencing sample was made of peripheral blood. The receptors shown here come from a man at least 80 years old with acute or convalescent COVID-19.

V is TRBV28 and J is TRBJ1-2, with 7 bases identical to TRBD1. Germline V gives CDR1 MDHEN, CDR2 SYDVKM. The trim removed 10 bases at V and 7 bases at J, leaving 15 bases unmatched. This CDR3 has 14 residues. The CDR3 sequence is CATATDRTLRGYTF. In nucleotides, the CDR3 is TGTGCCACCGCCACGGACAGGACTCTCCGTGGCTACACCTTC.

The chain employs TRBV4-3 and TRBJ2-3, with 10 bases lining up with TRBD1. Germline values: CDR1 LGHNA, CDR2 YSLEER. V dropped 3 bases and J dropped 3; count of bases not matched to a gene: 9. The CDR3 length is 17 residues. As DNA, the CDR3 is TGCGCCAGCAGCCACTCTCGGGGACAGGGGATTACAGATACGCAGTATTTT. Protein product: CASSHSRGQGITDTQYF.

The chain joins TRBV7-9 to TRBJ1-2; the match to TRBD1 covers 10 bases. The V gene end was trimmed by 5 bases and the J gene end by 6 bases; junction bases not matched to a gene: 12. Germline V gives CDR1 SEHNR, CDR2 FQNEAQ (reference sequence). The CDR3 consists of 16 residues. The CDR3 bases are TGTGCCAGCAGCCGGGCAGGGGGACAGGGGAGGCATGGCTACACCTTC. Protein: CASSRAGGQGRHGYTF.

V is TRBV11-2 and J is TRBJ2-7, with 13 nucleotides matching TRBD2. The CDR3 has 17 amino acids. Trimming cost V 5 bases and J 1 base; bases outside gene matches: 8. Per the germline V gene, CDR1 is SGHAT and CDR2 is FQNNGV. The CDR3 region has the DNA TGTGCCAGCAGCCCGACTAGCGGGGGGTTCGAGTCCTACGAGCAGTACTTC. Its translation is CASSPTSGGFESYEQYF.

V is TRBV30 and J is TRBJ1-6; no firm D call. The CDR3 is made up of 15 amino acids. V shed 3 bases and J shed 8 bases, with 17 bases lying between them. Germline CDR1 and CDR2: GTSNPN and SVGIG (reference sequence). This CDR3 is CAWRVAPLLDSPLHF. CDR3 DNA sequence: TGTGCCTGGAGGGTAGCTCCTCTACTCGATTCACCCCTCCACTTT.

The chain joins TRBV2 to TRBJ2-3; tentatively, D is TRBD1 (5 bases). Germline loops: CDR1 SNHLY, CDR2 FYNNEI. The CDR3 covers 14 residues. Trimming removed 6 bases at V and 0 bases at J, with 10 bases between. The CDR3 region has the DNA TGTGCCAGCAGAACAGGCCCTAGCACAGATACGCAGTATTTT. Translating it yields CASRTGPSTDTQYF. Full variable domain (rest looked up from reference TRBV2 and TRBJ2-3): EPEVTQTPSHQVTQMGQEVILRCVPISNHLYFYWYRQILGQKVEFLVSFYNNEISEKSEIFDDQFSVERPDGSNFTLKIRSTKLEDSAMYFCASRTGPSTDTQYFGPGTRLTVL.

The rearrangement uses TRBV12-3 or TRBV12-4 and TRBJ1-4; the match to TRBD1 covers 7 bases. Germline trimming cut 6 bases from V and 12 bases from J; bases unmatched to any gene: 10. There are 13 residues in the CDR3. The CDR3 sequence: CASSLRIQGQLFF. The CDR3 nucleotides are TGTGCCAGCAGCCTCAGGATACAGGGGCAACTGTTTTTT.

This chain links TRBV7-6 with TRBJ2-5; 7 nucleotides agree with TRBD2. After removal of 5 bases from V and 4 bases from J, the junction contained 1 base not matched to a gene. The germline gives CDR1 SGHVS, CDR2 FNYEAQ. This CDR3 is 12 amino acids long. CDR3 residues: CASSGGGETQYF. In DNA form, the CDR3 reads TGTGCCAGCAGCGGGGGGGGAGAGACCCAGTACTTC. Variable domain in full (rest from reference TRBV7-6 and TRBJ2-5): GAGVSQSPRYKVTKRGQDVALRCDPISGHVSLYWYRQALGQGPEFLTYFNYEAQQDKSGLPNDRFSAERPEGSISTLTIQRTEQRDSAMYRCASSGGGETQYFGPGTRLLVL.